These 25 T cell receptor beta chains came from one sample sequenced in a study of blood T cell repertoires in COVID-19. Using immunoSEQ multiplex PCR, the repertoire was profiled, and TCRdb retains in-frame clones only, with some absent. The sample lists 150,000 to 180,000 clones; about 85% were seen once. The sequenced sample was peripheral blood. The receptors here all came from a man in his fifties or sixties with COVID-19, enrolled during active disease.

A word on this clone: A read error may account for a junction end that differs from germline. The rearrangement joins TRBV7-7 to TRBJ2-7, with 10 bases matching TRBD1. This CDR3 is 16 amino acids long. The germline V gene encodes CDR1 SSHAT and CDR2 FNYEAQ (reference sequence). The CDR3 here is CASSPGDRGWSYEQYF. CDR3 sequence (DNA): TGTGCTAGCAGCCCCGGGGACAGGGGTTGGTCCTACGAGCAGTACTTC.

This chain connects TRBV4-3 to TRBJ2-2, with D hard to call. The CDR3 is 16 residues long. Trimming removed 4 bases from V and 4 bases from J, with 16 bases in between. From germline, CDR1 is LGHNA and CDR2 YSLEER. CDR3 coding DNA: TGCGCCAGCAGCCCGGCGTCGGCGGCCTTCACCGGGGAGCTGTTTTTT. This gives the protein CASSPASAAFTGELFF.

Points on this clone: One end of the junction does not line up with germline, which may come from a read error. The chain carries TRBV7-9 and TRBJ2-5; 12 bases are shared with TRBD2. CDR3 length: 15 amino acids. Germline-derived CDR1 and CDR2 are SEHNR and FQNEAQ (reference sequence). CDR3 loop: CASSLGLLAGGRLDF. The CDR3, as DNA: TGTGCCAGCAGCTTAGGCCTTCTAGCGGGGGGGCGTCTAGACTTC.

The chain is built from TRBV6-5 and TRBJ1-2, with unresolved D. Germline values: CDR1 MNHEY, CDR2 SVGAGI. CDR3 length: 12 residues. The V end was cut by 4 bases, the J end by 4 bases, with 7 bases between. The CDR3 DNA follows: TGTGCCAGCAGTTCTGGCATCTATGGCTACACCTTC. It encodes CASSSGIYGYTF.

This clone occurred a few times. The chain employs TRBV7-2 and TRBJ1-5, with 8 bases matching TRBD1. V shed 5 bases and J 11 bases; nucleotides not matched to a gene: 14. The CDR3 loop spans 15 amino acids. Germline V gene data show CDR1 as SGHTA and CDR2 as FQGNSA. This CDR3 is CASSTGQGGFVSQHF. The CDR3 bases are TGTGCCAGCAGCACTGGACAGGGCGGGTTTGTGTCCCAGCATTTT.

The chain is built from TRBV19 and TRBJ1-2, with 7 bases identical to TRBD1. The junction had 1 base not matched to a gene; V was cut back by 3 bases and J by 0 bases. Germline CDR1 and CDR2: LNHDA and SQIVND (reference sequence). CDR3 length: 14 residues. The CDR3 sequence: CASSIQGANYGYTF. The CDR3 DNA is TGTGCCAGTAGTATTCAGGGGGCTAACTATGGCTACACCTTC.

The CDR3 DNA sequence: TGTGCCAGCAGTGTCGGGGGGGAAAGCTACGAGCAGTACTTC. Amino acids: CASSVGGESYEQYF. The chain is built from TRBV28 and TRBJ2-7; 8 bases fit TRBD2. With V trimmed by 5 bases and J by 3 bases, 6 bases remained unmatched. The CDR3 spans 14 residues. Germline V gene data show CDR1 as MDHEN and CDR2 as SYDVKM.

The chain employs TRBV7-2 and TRBJ1-5; 8 positions match TRBD1. The CDR3 consists of 15 residues. Losses at the gene ends were 5 bases for V and 6 bases for J; bases not matched to a gene: 9. Germline V gene sequence: CDR1 SGHTA, CDR2 FQGNSA. The CDR3 here is CASSDMGQAGQPQHF. Here the CDR3 DNA reads TGTGCCAGCAGCGACATGGGACAGGCGGGTCAGCCCCAGCATTTT.

This chain joins TRBV27 and TRBJ1-1; possible D gene TRBD1, 6 bases. V was cut by 5 bases and J by 1 base, with 14 bases left in between. This CDR3 has 15 residues. Germline V CDR1 and CDR2: MNHEY, SMNVEV (reference sequence). The CDR3 sequence is CASSEPGTPNTEAFF. In DNA, the CDR3 is TGTGCCAGCAGTGAACCCGGGACACCGAACACTGAAGCTTTCTTT.

V is TRBV7-2 and J is TRBJ2-7; 8 nucleotides line up with TRBD2. Per germline, CDR1 SGHTA and CDR2 FQGNSA. V dropped 3 bases and J dropped 6; count of bases not matched to a gene: 10. The CDR3 contains 15 residues. The CDR3 spells CASSFTSGLEGEQYF. The CDR3 DNA reads as TGTGCCAGCAGCTTTACTAGCGGATTAGAGGGCGAGCAGTACTTC. Filled out from reference TRBV7-2 and TRBJ2-7, the complete variable domain reads GAGVSQSPSNKVTEKGKDVELRCDPISGHTALYWYRQSLGQGLEFLIYFQGNSAPDKSGLPSDRFSAERTGGSVSTLTIQRTQQEDSAVYLCASSFTSGLEGEQYFGPGTRLTVT.

This clone was observed a single time. This chain uses TRBV7-9 with TRBJ2-4; D might be TRBD1 (5 bases). V lost 1 base and J 7 bases, leaving 11 bases between the germline ends. Germline CDR1 SEHNR, CDR2 FQNEAQ (reference sequence). The CDR3 has 14 amino acids. The CDR3 DNA follows: TGTGCCAGCAGCTTAGAAGGGGATTGGAACATTCAGTACTTC. Translating gives CASSLEGDWNIQYF.

The chain uses TRBV5-4 and TRBJ1-6; 9 nucleotides align to TRBD1. The trim removed 2 bases at V and 11 bases at J, leaving 8 bases unmatched. The CDR3 runs to 15 residues. Germline CDR1 SGHNT, CDR2 YYREEE (reference sequence). As DNA, the CDR3 is TGTGCCAGCAGCTTAGCCGGGACAGGGTGGCCACCCCTCCACTTT. This sequence encodes CASSLAGTGWPPLHF.

V is TRBV30 and J is TRBJ1-1; perhaps TRBD1 as D (5 bases). The CDR3 length is 14 residues. Germline assignment: CDR1 GTSNPN and CDR2 SVGIG (reference sequence). Between the trimmed V and J ends, which lost 2 bases and 4 bases, there was a span of 14 bases. CDR3 protein: CAWSLGGLGTEAFF. CDR3 in DNA: TGTGCCTGGAGTCTGGGGGGGTTGGGCACTGAAGCTTTCTTT.

The V and J genes are TRBV19 and TRBJ2-5; the D gene is possibly TRBD2 (6 bases). CDR1 is LNHDA, CDR2 SQIVND, per germline (reference sequence). Trimming cost V 3 bases and J 3 bases, with 14 bases left between them. The CDR3 spans 15 residues. DNA for the CDR3: TGTGCCAGTAGTATGGGAGCCGGGGGTGAAGAGACCCAGTACTTC. This translates into CASSMGAGGEETQYF.

On this clone itself: This CDR3 is also generated by other DNA sequences in the sample. V and J are TRBV10-3 and TRBJ2-3, with a possible D match to TRBD1 (6 bases). The V end lost 2 bases, the J end lost 0 bases, and 6 bases lay between the germline ends. Per the germline V gene, CDR1 is ENHRY and CDR2 is SYGVKD. The CDR3 spans 14 residues. CDR3 residues: CAISEGGSTDTQYF. In DNA form, the CDR3 reads TGTGCCATCAGTGAGGGGGGCAGCACAGATACGCAGTATTTT.

The chain has TRBV19 and TRBJ1-6; TRBD1 is a possible D gene (5 bases). The CDR3 has 13 residues. Looked up from germline, CDR1 is LNHDA and CDR2 is SQIVND (reference sequence). Deletions cut 9 bases from V and 7 bases from J, with 13 bases between. DNA for the CDR3: TGTGCCAGCCAGGGTCAGGGAAATTCACCCCTCCACTTT. Protein product: CASQGQGNSPLHF.

The chain recombines TRBV27 with TRBJ2-3; D is possibly TRBD1 (6 bases). Germline V lookup: CDR1 MNHEY, CDR2 SMNVEV (reference sequence). The V end was cut by 8 bases, the J end by 3 bases, with 18 bases between. The CDR3 spans 15 residues. This CDR3 is CASALIGGSTDTQYF. In nucleotides, the CDR3 is TGTGCCAGCGCTTTAATAGGGGGATCGACAGATACGCAGTATTTT.

The rearrangement uses TRBV24-1 and TRBJ1-1; possibly TRBD1 for D (6 bases). The germline V gene encodes CDR1 KGHDR and CDR2 SFDVKD. CDR3 size: 13 residues. The V end was cut by 3 bases, the J end by 7 bases, with 11 bases between. In DNA, the CDR3 is TGTGCCACCAGTGATGTACAGGGACGTGAAGCTTTCTTT. It yields the protein CATSDVQGREAFF.

The rearrangement joins TRBV7-3 to TRBJ2-3; D is undetermined. Trimming took 6 bases from V and 2 from J, leaving 9 bases between them. The CDR3 runs 13 residues. In germline, CDR1 is SGHTA, CDR2 FQGTGA. The CDR3 here is CASRPDFTDTQYF. CDR3 coding DNA: TGTGCCAGCAGACCCGACTTCACAGATACGCAGTATTTT. Variable domain in full (rest from reference TRBV7-3 and TRBJ2-3): GAGVSQTPSNKVTEKGKYVELRCDPISGHTALYWYRQSLGQGPEFLIYFQGTGAADDSGLPNDRFFAVRPEGSVSTLKIQRTERGDSAVYLCASRPDFTDTQYFGPGTRLTVL.

This chain uses TRBV7-3 with TRBJ2-1; 9 bases map to TRBD2. The CDR3 totals 16 residues. Germline V gives CDR1 SGHTA, CDR2 FQGTGA. V lost 2 bases and J lost 10; bases outside the gene matches: 12. CDR3 DNA sequence: TGTGCCAGCAGCTTAGAGGGCGGGAGGGCCATGGGGGAGCAGTTCTTC. Translated: CASSLEGGRAMGEQFF.

The chain carries TRBV18 and TRBJ1-2; 12 bases line up with TRBD1. Trimming took 3 bases from V and 8 from J; bases not matched to a gene: 10. CDR1 KGHSH and CDR2 LQKENI come from the germline V gene. The CDR3 totals 16 residues. The CDR3 here is CASSPGTGGASAGYTF. The CDR3 DNA follows: TGTGCCAGCTCACCCGGGACAGGGGGCGCTTCTGCCGGCTACACCTTC.

This chain connects TRBV13 to TRBJ2-7, with a possible D match to TRBD2 (5 bases). This CDR3 is 12 amino acids long. Trimming removed 4 bases at V and 7 bases at J, with 11 bases between. Germline lookup yields CDR1 PRHDT and CDR2 FYEKMQ (reference sequence). CDR3 loop: CASSWPRGEQYF. CDR3 DNA sequence: TGTGCCAGCAGCTGGCCTAGAGGGGAGCAGTACTTC.

The chain employs TRBV9 and TRBJ2-3; maybe TRBD2 (5 bases). Germline values: CDR1 SGDLS, CDR2 YYNGEE. The CDR3 covers 15 residues. Trimming took off 0 bases at V and 0 bases at J, with 8 bases between the two ends. Here the CDR3 reads CASSVGAVSTDTQYF. The CDR3, as DNA: TGTGCCAGCAGCGTAGGAGCGGTAAGCACAGATACGCAGTATTTT.

V usage is TRBV28 and J usage is TRBJ2-5, with 10 bases that match TRBD2. V gave up 6 bases and J gave up 10 bases; unmatched junction bases: 8. The CDR3 spans 13 residues. CDR1 is MDHEN, CDR2 SYDVKM, per germline. The CDR3 protein is CASSGSGGLNQYF. CDR3 DNA sequence: TGTGCCAGCAGCGGTAGCGGGGGGCTGAACCAGTACTTC.

The CDR3 protein is CASMRDTSYEQYF. CDR3 nucleotide sequence: TGTGCCAGCATGAGGGACACGTCCTACGAGCAGTACTTC. This chain links TRBV2 with TRBJ2-7; TRBD1 is a possible D gene (6 bases). CDR3 length equals 13 residues. Trimming removed 7 bases at V and 1 base at J, with 11 bases between. CDR1 and CDR2 (germline): SNHLY, FYNNEI.